The clone carrying this T cell receptor (beta chain) was seen many times. What it binds is unknown. Between roughly 17 and 31 mg of unsorted bulk tissue served as the source from which RNA and DNA were co-extracted. The data belong to a study of tumor-infiltrating lymphocytes in primary liver carcinoma. Findings of the study overall: Compared with blood, tumor repertoires held significantly more in their top 250 clones. Tumor region pairs showed greater overlap than either tumor-adjacent or tumor-blood pairs did.

A constant-region primer served to make TCR beta cDNA from roughly 480 ng total RNA. What produced the TCR beta libraries was three nested multiplex PCR rounds using slightly modified ARM-PCR. TCRdb re-derived calls from the multiplex PCR reads in MiXCR, one entry per CDR3 protein. The profile shows approximately 54,000 distinct CDR3 sequences, about 68% of them singletons. Sequencing was carried out using liver tumor tissue from sampling region 2. The subset here: tumor region T2, inferior pole. The receptor was isolated from a middle-aged man with primary liver carcinoma and hepatitis B virus infection.

In nucleotides, the CDR3 is TGCGCCAGCAGCCAGGCTTCTAGCGTCGAGCAGTTCTTC. Translated: CASSQASSVEQFF. The V and J genes are TRBV4-1 and TRBJ2-1; tentative D call: TRBD2 (6 bases). The germline V gene encodes CDR1 MGHRA and CDR2 YSYEKL. The CDR3 sequence is 13 residues long. Trimming stripped 3 bases from V and 10 bases from J, with 13 bases between.